These T cell receptor beta chains were read from a single sample in a study of pediatric ulcerative colitis. Profiled with immunoSEQ multiplex PCR; TCRdb holds only in-frame clones, not every one. Here the sample spans 15,000 to 20,000 clones, approximately 80% being singletons. The sequenced sample was gut tissue. The source is a boy aged 5-17 years who was a control in a study of pediatric ulcerative colitis. Both conserved end residues are part of each CDR3. The D gene is left open where the match is weak. Expanded clones get a size class; other rows say once, few or many, or leave the size out.

d_gene	len	abundance	v_gene	j_gene	CDR3aa	CDR3nt
TRBD1	16	NA	TRBV18	TRBJ2-6	CASSKTTGVGANVLTF	TGTGCCAGCTCAAAAACAACAGGGGTCGGGGCCAACGTCCTGACTTTC
NA	15	once	TRBV7-9	TRBJ1-1	CASGLTRTANTEAFF	TGTGCCAGCGGACTGACTCGAACAGCGAACACTGAAGCTTTCTTT
TRBD2	16	NA	TRBV7-9	TRBJ2-2	CASSKRTSGSGGELFF	TGTGCCAGCAGCAAGCGGACTAGCGGGAGTGGCGGGGAGCTGTTTTTT
NA	13	NA	TRBV9	TRBJ2-2	CASSATETGELFF	TGTGCCAGCAGCGCGACAGAAACCGGGGAGCTGTTTTTT
TRBD1	14	NA	TRBV19	TRBJ2-7	CASSIGDRDAEQYF	TGTGCCAGTAGTATCGGAGACAGGGATGCCGAGCAGTACTTC
NA	14	NA	TRBV7-2	TRBJ1-3	CASSHGTPGNTIYF	TGTGCCAGCAGCCACGGGACGCCTGGAAACACCATATATTTT
TRBD2	18	NA	TRBV19	TRBJ2-5	CASSINILSGSHQETQYF	TGTGCCAGTAGTATTAACATTCTTAGCGGGAGTCACCAAGAGACCCAGTACTTC
NA	15	NA	TRBV10-2	TRBJ2-1	CASSAIPTSYNEQFF	TGCGCCAGCAGTGCGATTCCAACCTCGTACAATGAGCAGTTCTTC
TRBD2	16	NA	TRBV4-2	TRBJ2-7	CASSQVRSGASYEQYF	TGTGCCAGCAGCCAAGTACGTAGCGGGGCTTCCTACGAGCAGTACTTC
TRBD2	17	NA	TRBV7-2	TRBJ2-3	CASSPLISGGRTDTQYF	TGTGCCAGCAGCCCCCTTATTTCGGGCGGGAGAACAGATACGCAGTATTTT
NA	14	NA	TRBV9	TRBJ2-1	CASSVRASPSEQFF	TGTGCCAGCAGCGTTAGGGCTAGCCCCTCAGAGCAGTTCTTC
TRBD2	17	once	TRBV11-3	TRBJ2-3	CASSLDRLAGDTDTQYF	TGTGCCAGCAGCTTAGACAGACTAGCGGGAGACACAGATACGCAGTATTTT